This T cell receptor (beta chain) was retrieved from a study of blood T cell repertoires in COVID-19. Germline V gene lookup returns CDR1 SGDLS and CDR2 YYNGEE. V lost 4 bases and J lost 8, with 21 bases in between. The CDR3 extends over 15 amino acids. Libraries were prepared by immunoSEQ multiplex PCR; TCRdb keeps only in-frame clonotypes and omits some of them. The sample gives over 300,000 clones, 88% of which show up once; approximately 1% is in the top ten. The source is a woman aged 25 to 39 with acute COVID-19. This chain connects TRBV9 to TRBJ1-2; D possibly corresponds to TRBD1 (5 bases). Sequencing was done on a sample of PBMCs or T cells enriched from blood (not recorded which). In DNA form, the CDR3 reads TGTGCCAGCAGCCCTCGGGGAGGGGAGGTCGGGGGCTACACCTTC. It translates to CASSPRGGEVGGYTF. The whole variable domain, filled in from reference TRBV9 and TRBJ1-2, reads DSGVTQTPKHLITATGQRVTLRCSPRSGDLSVYWYQQSLDQGLQFLIQYYNGEERAKGNILERFSAQQFPDLHSELNLSSLELGDSALYFCASSPRGGEVGGYTFGSGTRLTVV.